The clone carrying this T cell receptor (beta chain) was counted between two and nine times. Its target is unknown. Aged 18 to 65, the patients had hyperthyroidism that was newly diagnosed and had lasted under 2 months. Losses at the gene ends were 4 bases for V and 7 bases for J; bases not matched to a gene: 13. Germline-derived CDR1 and CDR2 are SGHRS and YFSETQ. CDR3 length: 16 residues. This entry is derived from a study of T cells in Graves' hyperthyroidism and ophthalmopathy. Across the study: Prior to any treatment, at the point of initial diagnosis, peripheral blood was collected. General study points: Ophthalmopathy and stable hyperthyroidism were told apart by a 13 V-J model. Clonotypes that were expanded in thyroid above 0.001 mostly appeared in blood too.

TCR beta CDR3 region amplification was performed from RNA transcripts. Initially, a first-round RT-PCR of the TCR CDR3 employed the HTBI primer set. TCRdb independently ran MiXCR on the multiplex PCR reads; one entry per CDR3 protein. This table holds a few hundred thousand distinct CDR3 sequences, more than 11% found once. This sequence joins TRBV5-1 and TRBJ2-1; 8 bases fit TRBD2. The sample was blood. The receptor's source is a woman in her 30s with Graves' hyperthyroidism that later progressed to Graves' ophthalmopathy. CDR3 sequence reads: CASSNSLAEMGNEQFF. CDR3 sequence (DNA): TGCGCCAGCAGCAACTCACTAGCGGAAATGGGGAATGAGCAGTTCTTC.